These T cell receptor beta chains were read from a single sample in a study of T cell responses to AZD1222 COVID-19 vaccine. Libraries were prepared by immunoSEQ multiplex PCR; TCRdb keeps only in-frame clonotypes and omits some of them. The table lists approximately 220,000 clones, roughly 91% of them singletons. Sequencing used peripheral blood, obtained on day 0 of MenACWY control vaccination. The receptors were gathered from an adult in good health. The CDR3 runs from the conserved cysteine through the conserved F or W. The order of the fields is J gene, V gene, D gene, clone size, CDR3 DNA, CDR3 protein. A D gene is named only where the DNA matches it firmly. Clone size is given for some rows only: seen once, a few or many times, or a class if the clone is expanded.

>TRBJ2-2|TRBV2|NA|NA
TGTGCCAGCAGTGAACATCCGGGGGGCGCAGGCGGGGAGCTGTTTTTT
CASSEHPGGAGGELFF
>TRBJ2-5|TRBV21-1|NA|NA
TGTGCCAGCAGCAACCCAGCGGGGAACCAAGAGACCCAGTACTTC
CASSNPAGNQETQYF
>TRBJ2-2|TRBV6-6|TRBD2|NA
TGTGCCAGCAGTTCTCGGACTAGCGGGGGGCCCGGGGAGCTGTTTTTT
CASSSRTSGGPGELFF
>TRBJ1-4|TRBV7-9|NA|NA
TGTGCCAGCAGCGCGGGGACCTTCCGTGAAAAACTGTTTTTT
CASSAGTFREKLFF
>TRBJ1-3|TRBV11-2|NA|NA
TGTGCCAGCAGCCCCACAACAGGAGCTGGAAACACCATATATTTT
CASSPTTGAGNTIYF
>TRBJ2-5|TRBV9|TRBD2|NA
TGTGCCAGCAGTTTCAACCCAGCGGGGGAGCAAGAGACCCAGTACTTC
CASSFNPAGEQETQYF
>TRBJ1-3|TRBV9|NA|once
TGTGCCAGCAGCGTAGACCGCTCTGGAAACACCATATATTTT
CASSVDRSGNTIYF
>TRBJ1-1|TRBV6-5|TRBD1|once
TGTGCCACCGTGGACAGGACACTCATGAACACTGAAGCTTTCTTT
CATVDRTLMNTEAFF
>TRBJ1-2|TRBV5-8|NA|NA
TGTGCCAGCAGCTTGACGGTGAGGGGCCCCCTATGGGGCTACACCTTC
CASSLTVRGPLWGYTF
>TRBJ1-5|TRBV5-1|NA|NA
TGCGCCAGCAGCTTGGGGGAGAGCAATCAGCCCCAGCATTTT
CASSLGESNQPQHF
>TRBJ1-2|TRBV10-1|TRBD1|NA
TGCGCCAGCAGTGAGCGGACAGGGGGCGGCTACACCTTC
CASSERTGGGYTF
>TRBJ1-3|TRBV29-1|NA|NA
TGCAGCGTTGAACGAGGTTCCGGAAACACCATATATTTT
CSVERGSGNTIYF
>TRBJ1-1|TRBV5-1|TRBD1|NA
TGCGCCAGCAGCGGACAGGGTTACACTGAAGCTTTCTTT
CASSGQGYTEAFF
>TRBJ2-7|TRBV29-1|NA|NA
TGCAGCATCGTGCGCACAGGGTCTATCTCCTACGAGCAGTACTTC
CSIVRTGSISYEQYF
>TRBJ1-1|TRBV27|NA|NA
TGTGCCAGCAGTCCCATGGGATCAGGGGCCACTGAAGCTTTCTTT
CASSPMGSGATEAFF